This T cell receptor (beta chain) was obtained from a study of radiotherapy plus CTLA-4 blockade in lung cancer. Regarding this clone: Its antigen is not known.

Sequencing was performed with immunoSEQ multiplex PCR; in TCRdb, only in-frame clones are kept and a portion is missing. The table records around 90,000 clones, around 83% of them present only once. The CDR3 length is 16 residues. From germline, CDR1 is MGHRA and CDR2 YSYEKL. Deletions cut 0 bases from V and 0 bases from J, with 11 bases between. Study-wide results and limits: Response, reportedly, was best predicted by interferon-beta along with early blood T cell clone dynamics. Blood saw expansion of tumor-derived TCR clones after radiotherapy plus ipilimumab.

This sequence was found in a human donor with non-small cell lung cancer that progressed on radiotherapy plus ipilimumab. The chain couples TRBV4-1 to TRBJ1-1, with D uncertain. The sample was peripheral blood, taken from a patient treated with radiotherapy plus ipilimumab. The CDR3 reads CASSQDRRVMNTEAFF. The DNA for the CDR3 is TGCGCCAGCAGCCAAGATCGACGGGTCATGAACACTGAAGCTTTCTTT.